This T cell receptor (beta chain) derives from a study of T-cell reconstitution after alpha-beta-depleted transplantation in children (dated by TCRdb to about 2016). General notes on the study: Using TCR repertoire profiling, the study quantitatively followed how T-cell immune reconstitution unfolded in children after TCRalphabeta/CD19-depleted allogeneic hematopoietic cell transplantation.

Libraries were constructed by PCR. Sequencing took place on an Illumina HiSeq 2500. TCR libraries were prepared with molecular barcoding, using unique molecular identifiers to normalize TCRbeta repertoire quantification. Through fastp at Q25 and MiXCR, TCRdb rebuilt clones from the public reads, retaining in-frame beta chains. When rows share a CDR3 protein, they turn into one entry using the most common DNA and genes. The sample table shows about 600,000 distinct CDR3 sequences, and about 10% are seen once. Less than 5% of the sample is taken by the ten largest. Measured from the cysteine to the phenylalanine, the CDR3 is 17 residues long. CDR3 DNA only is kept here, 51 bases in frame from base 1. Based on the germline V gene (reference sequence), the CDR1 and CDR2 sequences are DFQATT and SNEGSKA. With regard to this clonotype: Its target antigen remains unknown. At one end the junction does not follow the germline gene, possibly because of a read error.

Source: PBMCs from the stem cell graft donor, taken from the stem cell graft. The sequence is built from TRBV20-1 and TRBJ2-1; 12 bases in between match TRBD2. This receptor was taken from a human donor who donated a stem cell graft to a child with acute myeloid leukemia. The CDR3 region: CCAPRTSGVNSYNEQFF. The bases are TGCTGTGCCCCCCGGACTAGCGGGGTAAACTCCTACAATGAGCAGTTCTTC.